The 32 T cell receptor beta chains presented below share a single source sample, sequenced in a study of cytomegalovirus exposure and HLA in healthy donors. PCR was performed using 60 Vbeta and 13 Jbeta primers. TCRdb's copy holds only in-frame clones and misses some; the assay was immunoSEQ multiplex PCR. The sample lists approximately 100,000 clones; roughly 80% were seen once. Sequenced material: PBMCs. The receptors here all came from a woman between 50 and 59 years old in good health and CMV-seropositive.

The chain combines TRBV5-1 with TRBJ2-1, with a weak D call TRBD1 (6 bases). Per germline, CDR1 SGHRS and CDR2 YFSETQ. V was cut by 3 bases and J by 7 bases, with 11 bases left in between. This CDR3 is 13 amino acids long. CDR3 bases: TGCGCCAGCAGCTGGAGGACAGAGAATGAGCAGTTCTTC. Its translation is CASSWRTENEQFF.

The gene calls are TRBV19 and TRBJ1-4, with 10 bases that match TRBD1. V lost 6 bases and J lost 8; bases outside the gene matches: 9. Germline V gives CDR1 LNHDA, CDR2 SQIVND (reference sequence). The CDR3 has 15 amino acids. CDR3 in amino acids: CASSFLGQGEEKLFF. The CDR3 region has the DNA TGTGCCAGTAGCTTCCTCGGACAGGGGGAGGAAAAACTGTTTTTT.

This chain connects TRBV5-6 to TRBJ1-2, with no clear D. Per germline, CDR1 SGHDT and CDR2 YYEEEE. Trimming stripped 4 bases from V and 4 bases from J, with 14 bases between. This CDR3 has 14 residues. The CDR3 DNA reads TGTGCCAGCAGCCCCCGGCCAGGCACCTATGGCTACACCTTC. This translates into CASSPRPGTYGYTF.

This clone was picked up a small number of times. The chain links TRBV11-2 to TRBJ2-2, with 9 bases that match TRBD1. The germline CDR1 and CDR2 sequences are SGHAT and FQNNGV. This CDR3 comprises 15 residues. Germline trimming cut 1 base from V and 4 bases from J; bases unmatched to any gene: 1. The chain's CDR3 is CASSLVGQGTGELFF. The CDR3 DNA follows: TGTGCCAGCAGCTTAGTGGGACAGGGCACCGGGGAGCTGTTTTTT.

This clone was recorded only once. The rearrangement joins TRBV27 to TRBJ1-6; TRBD1 might be the D (6 bases). The CDR3 has 15 amino acids. Trimming pared 3 bases from V and 7 bases from J, leaving 13 bases between. Germline loops: CDR1 MNHEY, CDR2 SMNVEV (reference sequence). In DNA, the CDR3 is TGTGCCAGCAGTTTCTTACAGGGTACAAATTCACCCCTCCACTTT. It yields the protein CASSFLQGTNSPLHF.

This clone was picked up a small number of times. The chain carries TRBV6-5 and TRBJ1-4, with 7 bases lining up with TRBD1. There are 16 residues in the CDR3. Germline CDR1 reads MNHEY; CDR2 reads SVGAGI. The trim removed 2 bases at V and 9 bases at J, leaving 12 bases unmatched. CDR3 residues: CASSYRGTDSRQKLFF. The CDR3 region has the DNA TGTGCCAGCAGTTACCGCGGGACAGACTCTCGGCAAAAACTGTTTTTT.

The rearrangement uses TRBV13 and TRBJ1-4, with TRBD1 matching over 9 bases. The CDR3 covers 15 residues. V was pared by 5 bases and J by 6 bases, with 7 bases of the junction left unmatched. Germline CDR1 PRHDT, CDR2 FYEKMQ (reference sequence). CDR3 in amino acids: CASSLRTGEHEKLFF. The CDR3 DNA reads TGTGCCAGCAGCCTGCGGACAGGGGAACATGAAAAACTGTTTTTT.

The chain combines TRBV5-1 with TRBJ1-4, with TRBD1 identical over 11 bases. The CDR3 totals 14 residues. The germline V gene has CDR1 SGHRS and CDR2 YFSETQ. The V gene end was trimmed by 3 bases and the J gene end by 8 bases; junction bases not matched to a gene: 3. Here the CDR3 reads CASSSGQGAEKLFF. DNA of the CDR3: TGCGCCAGCAGCTCAGGACAGGGGGCAGAAAAACTGTTTTTT. The variable domain in full, completed from reference TRBV5-1 and TRBJ1-4, reads KAGVTQTPRYLIKTRGQQVTLSCSPISGHRSVSWYQQTPGQGLQFLFEYFSETQRNKGNFPGRFSGRQFSNSRSEMNVSTLELGDSALYLCASSSGQGAEKLFFGSGTQLSVL.

As to this clone: A read error may produce the germline difference seen at one junction end. DNA of the CDR3: TGTTCCAGCAGCTTAGCTGCAGGGGGCGGGCCTTCACCCCTCCACTTT. This sequence encodes CSSSLAAGGGPSPLHF. The J gene is TRBJ1-6, the V gene TRBV7-9; 8 bases map to TRBD1. From germline, CDR1 is SEHNR and CDR2 FQNEAQ (reference sequence). The CDR3 is made up of 16 amino acids.

The chain employs TRBV18 and TRBJ2-7; D remains unclear. CDR3 size: 12 residues. The germline V gene has CDR1 KGHSH and CDR2 LQKENI. Between the trimmed V and J ends, which lost 6 bases and 1 base, there was a span of 7 bases. The CDR3: CASSPGSYEQYF. In DNA, the CDR3 is TGTGCCAGCTCTCCCGGGTCCTACGAGCAGTACTTC.

J is TRBJ2-7 and V is TRBV7-9; TRBD2 matches at 8 bases. The CDR3 totals 14 residues. Trimming took 4 bases from V and 2 from J; bases not matched to a gene: 4. The V gene's germline CDR1 is SEHNR and CDR2 FQNEAQ (reference sequence). CDR3 DNA sequence: TGTGCCAGCAGCTGGGGTAGCGGGACCTACGAGCAGTACTTC. It specifies CASSWGSGTYEQYF. Full variable domain (remainder filled in from reference TRBV7-9 and TRBJ2-7): DTGVSQNPRHKITKRGQNVTFRCDPISEHNRLYWYRQTLGQGPEFLTYFQNEAQLEKSRLLSDRFSAERPKGSFSTLEIQRTEQGDSAMYLCASSWGSGTYEQYFGPGTRLTVT.

With respect to this clone: One end of the junction fails to match germline, which may point to a read error. The chain uses TRBV7-9 and TRBJ1-1; the match to TRBD1 covers 7 bases. Germline values: CDR1 SEHNR, CDR2 FQNEAQ (reference sequence). The CDR3 extends over 15 amino acids. In nucleotides, the CDR3 is TGTTCCAGCAGCATACAGACAGGGCTGAACACTGAAGCTTTCTTT. This sequence encodes CSSSIQTGLNTEAFF. Full variable domain (missing parts from reference TRBV7-9 and TRBJ1-1): DTGVSQNPRHKITKRGQNVTFRCDPISEHNRLYWYRQTLGQGPEFLTYFQNEAQLEKSRLLSDRFSAERPKGSFSTLEIQRTEQGDSAMYLCSSSIQTGLNTEAFFGQGTRLTVV.

The genes are TRBV9 and TRBJ2-3; TRBD2 aligns across 7 bases. The CDR3 has 14 residues. J was trimmed by 5 bases and V by 10 bases; bases with no gene match: 13. From germline, CDR1 is SGDLS and CDR2 YYNGEE. CDR3 in DNA: TGTGCCTCCACCAGACTAGCAGCTGAAGATACGCAGTATTTT. Translation gives CASTRLAAEDTQYF.

CDR3 DNA: TGTGCCAGCAGCTTAGAGGTACTAGCGGGGAACAATGAGCAGTTCTTC. Protein product: CASSLEVLAGNNEQFF. The chain couples TRBV7-6 to TRBJ2-1, with 10 bases lining up with TRBD2. This CDR3 is built from 16 residues. Looked up from germline, CDR1 is SGHVS and CDR2 is FNYEAQ. The junction had 5 bases not matched to a gene; V was cut back by 1 base and J by 5 bases.

This clone has a handful of counts. The chain uses TRBV10-3 and TRBJ2-3, with 9 bases fitting TRBD2. Trimming cost V 5 bases and J 4 bases; bases outside gene matches: 10. Germline V gene lookup returns CDR1 ENHRY and CDR2 SYGVKD. The CDR3 loop spans 16 amino acids. This chain's CDR3 is CAISPGGSGGSDTQYF. CDR3 bases: TGTGCCATCAGTCCCGGTGGTAGCGGGGGTTCAGATACGCAGTATTTT.

This sequence joins TRBV29-1 and TRBJ2-3; D not certain. Trimming removed 7 bases at V and 4 bases at J, with 6 bases between. The CDR3 sequence is 10 residues long. Germline assignment: CDR1 SQVTM and CDR2 ANQGSEA. CDR3 in DNA: TGCAGCGGAGGTGCAGATACGCAGTATTTT. It is translated as CSGGADTQYF.

The rearrangement uses TRBV7-2 and TRBJ2-5, with 7 bases lining up with TRBD1. CDR3 length: 13 amino acids. Germline V CDR1 and CDR2: SGHTA, FQGNSA. The J segment lost 7 bases and the V segment lost 5 bases, leaving 7 bases of the junction unmatched. The CDR3 bases are TGTGCCAGCAGCACGGGACAGTCAGGGACCCAGTACTTC. As protein: CASSTGQSGTQYF.

There are a few counts of this clone. This chain joins TRBV2 and TRBJ2-7, with 11 bases fitting TRBD2. The CDR3 is 15 amino acids. Trimming took 6 bases from V and 4 from J; bases not matched to a gene: 8. The germline gives CDR1 SNHLY, CDR2 FYNNEI. DNA for the CDR3: TGTGCCAGCAGGCTTAGCGGGAGGGGCCTATACGAGCAGTACTTC. Translation gives CASRLSGRGLYEQYF.

About this clone itself: An end of the junction does not agree with germline; a read error may underlie this. The chain links TRBV4-3 to TRBJ2-3, with D unresolved. CDR1 is LGHNA and CDR2 is YSLEER in the germline V gene. CDR3 length equals 15 residues. The CDR3: CASSQDTGSTNTQYF. CDR3 nucleotides: TGCGCCAGCAGCCAAGATACGGGTAGCACAAATACGCAGTATTTT.

CDR3 DNA: TGTGCCAGCAGCACCAGGGACAGTTTGAATTCACCCCTCCACTTT. Translated: CASSTRDSLNSPLHF. V usage is TRBV9 and J usage is TRBJ1-6, with 7 nucleotides matching TRBD1. Trimming at V came to 4 bases and at J to 7 bases, leaving 8 bases not matched to a gene. This CDR3 comprises 15 residues. Per the germline V gene, CDR1 is SGDLS and CDR2 is YYNGEE.

The chain recombines TRBV2 with TRBJ2-2; 9 bases agree with TRBD2. Germline CDR1 SNHLY, CDR2 FYNNEI. V was clipped by 2 bases and J by 5 bases; unmatched bases: 12. CDR3 length: 18 residues. CDR3 bases: TGTGCCAGCAGTGAATCGGGACTAGCCGATGGGGGAACCGGGGAGCTGTTTTTT. Translating gives CASSESGLADGGTGELFF.

This clone is a singleton in its sample. V gene TRBV9 combines with J gene TRBJ1-2, with D maybe TRBD1 (6 bases). The CDR3 is made up of 13 amino acids. V lost 2 bases, J lost 7 bases, and 12 bases lay in between. Germline V lookup: CDR1 SGDLS, CDR2 YYNGEE. The CDR3 DNA reads as TGTGCCAGCAGCGTCGGGGGGGCGGGTGGCTACACCTTC. Encoded protein: CASSVGGAGGYTF.

The chain combines TRBV5-1 with TRBJ2-7; the match to TRBD1 covers 10 bases. V lost 4 bases and J lost 1; bases outside the gene matches: 8. Germline CDR1 reads SGHRS; CDR2 reads YFSETQ. CDR3 size: 16 residues. For the CDR3, the DNA is TGCGCCAGCAGCCTCAGCGGGGACAGGGGTTCCTACGAGCAGTACTTC. Protein product: CASSLSGDRGSYEQYF.

A few counts support this clone. This chain connects TRBV27 to TRBJ1-6, with D perhaps TRBD1 (5 bases). CDR1 is MNHEY, CDR2 SMNVEV, per germline (reference sequence). The CDR3 runs 17 residues. V was pared by 7 bases and J by 1 base, with 17 bases between. The CDR3 region is CASTDWGGGSYNSPLHF. CDR3 DNA: TGTGCCAGCACCGACTGGGGGGGAGGATCCTATAATTCACCCCTCCACTTT.

The rearrangement links TRBV18 to TRBJ2-5; 7 bases map to TRBD1. The J segment lost 4 bases and the V segment lost 4 bases, leaving 9 bases of the junction unmatched. The CDR3 loop spans 15 amino acids. CDR1 KGHSH and CDR2 LQKENI come from the germline V gene. The CDR3, as DNA: TGTGCCAGCTCACGTCCCGGGACAGTCGGAGAGACCCAGTACTTC. This encodes CASSRPGTVGETQYF.

The V and J genes are TRBV4-3 and TRBJ1-2, with D tentatively TRBD1 (6 bases). CDR1 and CDR2 from the germline V gene are LGHNA and YSLEER. V was shortened by 5 bases and J by 5 bases, with 12 bases between the two germline ends. The CDR3 extends over 13 amino acids. The CDR3 nucleotides read TGCGCCAGCAGCGAGGGACACAAGTATGGCTACACCTTC. Translation gives CASSEGHKYGYTF.

The chain combines TRBV5-5 with TRBJ1-1, with 7 bases identical to TRBD1. Germline V CDR1 and CDR2: SGHKS, YYEKEE (reference sequence). V shed 4 bases and J 4 bases; nucleotides not matched to a gene: 4. This CDR3 has 13 amino acids. The CDR3 region has the DNA TGTGCCAGCAGCCGACAGGGTACCACTGAAGCTTTCTTT. It translates to CASSRQGTTEAFF.

The genes are TRBV6-4 and TRBJ1-1; no clear D. The CDR3 loop spans 13 amino acids. Germline CDR1 MRHNA, CDR2 SNTAGT. Trimming took 6 bases from V and 1 from J, leaving 9 bases between them. The CDR3 loop reads CASSLTTNTEAFF. CDR3 DNA: TGTGCCAGCAGCCTGACAACGAACACTGAAGCTTTCTTT.

The gene calls are TRBV18 and TRBJ2-7; D might be TRBD2 (7 bases). With 3 bases removed from V and 6 bases from J, the gap between germline ends came to 15 bases. This CDR3 spans 14 amino acids. CDR1 and CDR2 from the germline V gene are KGHSH and LQKENI. CDR3 sequence reads: CASSPPGGSAEQYF. CDR3 DNA sequence: TGTGCCAGCTCACCTCCGGGGGGCTCCGCCGAGCAGTACTTC.

Comment on this clone: The junction departs from germline at one end; a sequencing error may be responsible. The chain carries TRBV7-9 and TRBJ2-7; TRBD1 matches at 9 bases. The CDR3 runs to 15 residues. In germline, CDR1 is SEHNR, CDR2 FQNEAQ (reference sequence). The CDR3 is CSSSPGQGLSYEQYF. The CDR3 region has the DNA TGTTCCAGCAGCCCTGGACAGGGGCTCTCCTACGAGCAGTACTTC.

The chain couples TRBV6-5 to TRBJ2-7, with D unresolved. This CDR3 has 15 residues. Per the germline V gene, CDR1 is MNHEY and CDR2 is SVGAGI. The V end lost 6 bases, the J end lost 2 bases, and 17 bases lay between the germline ends. The CDR3 coding sequence is TGTGCCAGCAGGCCCTTATTACTTACGGCCTACGAGCAGTACTTC. Its protein is CASRPLLLTAYEQYF.

Concerning this clone: An end of the junction differs from the germline gene, which may be a read error. The CDR3 is CASSPGQGGRQPRHF. The CDR3 DNA follows: TGTGCCAGCAGTCCCGGACAGGGGGGAAGGCAGCCCCGGCATTTT. This rearrangement joins TRBV27 to TRBJ1-5; 10 nucleotides line up with TRBD1. This CDR3 is 15 amino acids long. Germline CDR1 MNHEY, CDR2 SMNVEV (reference sequence).